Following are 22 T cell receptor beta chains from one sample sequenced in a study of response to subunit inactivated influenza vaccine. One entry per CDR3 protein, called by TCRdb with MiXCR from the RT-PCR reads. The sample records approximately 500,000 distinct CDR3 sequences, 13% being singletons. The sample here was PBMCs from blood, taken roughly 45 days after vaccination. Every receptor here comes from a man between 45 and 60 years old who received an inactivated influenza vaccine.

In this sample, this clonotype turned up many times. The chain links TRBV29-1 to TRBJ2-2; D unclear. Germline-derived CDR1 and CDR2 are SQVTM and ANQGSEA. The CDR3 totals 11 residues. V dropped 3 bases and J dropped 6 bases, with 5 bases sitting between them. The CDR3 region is CSVEGPGELFF. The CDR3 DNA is TGCAGCGTTGAGGGCCCCGGGGAGCTGTTTTTT.

The CDR3: CAANGGLGRTDTQYF. CDR3 coding DNA: TGTGCCGCAAACGGAGGCCTGGGAAGGACAGATACGCAGTATTTT. The chain links TRBV5-8 to TRBJ2-3; D is possibly TRBD2 (5 bases). Trimming removed 10 bases at V and 3 bases at J, with 21 bases between. This CDR3 is 15 amino acids long. In germline, CDR1 is SGHTS, CDR2 YDEGEE.

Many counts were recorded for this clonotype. The CDR3 nucleotides are TGTGCCAGCAGCTTGGCGGGGACTAGCGGGACGGATGAGCAGTTCTTC. Translated, it gives CASSLAGTSGTDEQFF. The chain is built from TRBV5-5 and TRBJ2-1; 13 bases line up with TRBD2. Germline CDR1 reads SGHKS; CDR2 reads YYEKEE (reference sequence). The V and J ends lost 0 bases and 8 bases, in that order; junction bases with no gene match: 5. The CDR3 consists of 16 residues.

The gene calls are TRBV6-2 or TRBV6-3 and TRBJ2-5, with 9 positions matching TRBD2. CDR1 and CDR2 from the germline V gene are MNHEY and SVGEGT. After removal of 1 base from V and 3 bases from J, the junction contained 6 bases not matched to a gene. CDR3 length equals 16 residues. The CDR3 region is CASSYWPAGGEETQYF. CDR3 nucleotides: TGTGCCAGCAGTTACTGGCCAGCGGGGGGAGAAGAGACCCAGTACTTC.

DNA of the CDR3: TGTGCCAGCAGTCTTCCGGGACTAGCGGAGGTGGCCGGGGAGCTGTTTTTT. It is translated as CASSLPGLAEVAGELFF. The J gene is TRBJ2-2, the V gene TRBV28; 11 bases are shared with TRBD2. This CDR3 region has 17 residues. The V gene's germline CDR1 is MDHEN and CDR2 SYDVKM. J gave up 6 bases and V 5 bases, and 11 bases lay outside the gene matches.

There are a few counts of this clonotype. Here the CDR3 DNA reads TGTGCCAGCTTTCGACAGGGTGGCAATGAGCAGTTCTTC. Its translation is CASFRQGGNEQFF. V usage is TRBV6-2 or TRBV6-3 and J usage is TRBJ2-1; 7 nucleotides line up with TRBD1. CDR1 and CDR2 from the germline V gene are MNHEY and SVGEGT. V lost 8 bases, J lost 6 bases, and 7 bases stayed unmatched. This CDR3 is built from 13 residues.

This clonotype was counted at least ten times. The CDR3, as DNA: TGTGCCAGCAGTTTGGCTGTGAATTCACCCCTCCACTTT. Residues: CASSLAVNSPLHF. The J gene is TRBJ1-6, the V gene TRBV12-3 or TRBV12-4; no firm D call. This CDR3 contains 13 residues. V lost 3 bases to trimming and J lost 7 bases, with 7 bases between them.

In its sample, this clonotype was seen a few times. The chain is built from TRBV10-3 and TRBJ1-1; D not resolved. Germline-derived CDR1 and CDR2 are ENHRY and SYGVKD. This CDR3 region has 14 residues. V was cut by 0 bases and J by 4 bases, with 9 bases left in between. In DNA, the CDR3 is TGTGCCATCAGTGAGTCGAGGGATGGCACTGAAGCTTTCTTT. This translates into CAISESRDGTEAFF.

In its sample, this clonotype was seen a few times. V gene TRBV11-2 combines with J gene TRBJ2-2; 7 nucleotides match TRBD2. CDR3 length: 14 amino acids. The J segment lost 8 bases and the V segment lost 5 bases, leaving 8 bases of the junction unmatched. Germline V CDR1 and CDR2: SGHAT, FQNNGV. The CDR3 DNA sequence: TGTGCCAGCAGCCAGGCGGGAGTTCGTGGGGAGCTGTTTTTT. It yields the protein CASSQAGVRGELFF.

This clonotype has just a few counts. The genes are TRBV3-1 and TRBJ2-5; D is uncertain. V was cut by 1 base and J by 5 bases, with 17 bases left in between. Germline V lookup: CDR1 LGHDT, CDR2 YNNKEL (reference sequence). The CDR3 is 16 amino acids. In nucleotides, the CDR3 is TGTGCCAGCAGCCAAGCGTTTACCCGAGGCGACGAGACCCAGTACTTC. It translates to CASSQAFTRGDETQYF.

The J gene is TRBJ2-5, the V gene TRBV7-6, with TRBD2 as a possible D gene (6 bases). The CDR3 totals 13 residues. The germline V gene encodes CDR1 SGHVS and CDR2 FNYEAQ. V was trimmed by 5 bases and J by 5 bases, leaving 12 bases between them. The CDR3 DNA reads TGTGCCAGCAGCAGGTGGAGGGTTGAGACCCAGTACTTC. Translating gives CASSRWRVETQYF.

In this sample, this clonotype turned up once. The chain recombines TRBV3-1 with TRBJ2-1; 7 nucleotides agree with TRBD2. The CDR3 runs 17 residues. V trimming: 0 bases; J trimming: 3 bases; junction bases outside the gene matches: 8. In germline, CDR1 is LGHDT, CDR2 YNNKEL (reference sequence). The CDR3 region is CASSQDLASGSYNEQFF. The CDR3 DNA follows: TGTGCCAGCAGCCAAGATTTGGCTAGCGGAAGCTACAATGAGCAGTTCTTC.

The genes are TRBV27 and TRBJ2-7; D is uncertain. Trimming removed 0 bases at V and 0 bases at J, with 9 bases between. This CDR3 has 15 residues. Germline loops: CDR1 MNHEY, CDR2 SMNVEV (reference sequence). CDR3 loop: CASSLSGDSSYEQYF. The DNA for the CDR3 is TGTGCCAGCAGTTTATCGGGCGATAGCTCCTACGAGCAGTACTTC.

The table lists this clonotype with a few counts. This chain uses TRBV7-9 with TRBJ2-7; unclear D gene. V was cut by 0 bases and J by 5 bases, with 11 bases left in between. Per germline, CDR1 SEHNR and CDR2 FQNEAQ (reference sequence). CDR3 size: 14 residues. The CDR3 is CASSLAAVLHEQYF. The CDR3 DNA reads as TGTGCCAGCAGCTTAGCGGCGGTTCTGCACGAGCAGTACTTC. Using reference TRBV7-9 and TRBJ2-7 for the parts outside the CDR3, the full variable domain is DTGVSQNPRHKITKRGQNVTFRCDPISEHNRLYWYRQTLGQGPEFLTYFQNEAQLEKSRLLSDRFSAERPKGSFSTLEIQRTEQGDSAMYLCASSLAAVLHEQYFGPGTRLTVT.

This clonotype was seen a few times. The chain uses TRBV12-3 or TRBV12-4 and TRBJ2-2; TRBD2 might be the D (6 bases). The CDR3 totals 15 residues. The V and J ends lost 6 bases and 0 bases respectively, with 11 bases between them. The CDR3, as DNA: TGTGCCAGCAGCGCGGGACTCACGAACACCGGGGAGCTGTTTTTT. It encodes CASSAGLTNTGELFF.

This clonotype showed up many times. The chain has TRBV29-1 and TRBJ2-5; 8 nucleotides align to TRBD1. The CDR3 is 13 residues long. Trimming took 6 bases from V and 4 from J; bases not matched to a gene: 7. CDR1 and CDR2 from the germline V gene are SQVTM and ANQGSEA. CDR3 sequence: CSVTWTGRETQYF. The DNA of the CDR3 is TGCAGCGTGACTTGGACAGGGAGAGAGACCCAGTACTTC.

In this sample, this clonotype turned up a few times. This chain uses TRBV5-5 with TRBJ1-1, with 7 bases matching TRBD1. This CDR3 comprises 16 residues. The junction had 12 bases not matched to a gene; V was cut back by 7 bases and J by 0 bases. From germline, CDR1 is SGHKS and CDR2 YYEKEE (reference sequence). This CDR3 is CASSKQGRRMNTEAFF. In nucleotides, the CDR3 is TGTGCCAGCTCGAAACAGGGGAGGAGGATGAACACTGAAGCTTTCTTT.

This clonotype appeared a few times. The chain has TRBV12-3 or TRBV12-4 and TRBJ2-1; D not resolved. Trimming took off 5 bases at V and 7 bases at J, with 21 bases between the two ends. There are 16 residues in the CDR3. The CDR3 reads CASSPFGGTYRNEQFF. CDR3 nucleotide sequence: TGTGCCAGCAGTCCCTTTGGCGGAACCTACCGGAATGAGCAGTTCTTC.

The CDR3 reads CASSTRTSEGTQYF. The CDR3 nucleotides read TGCGCCAGCAGCACCCGGACTAGCGAGGGGACCCAGTACTTC. The chain combines TRBV5-1 with TRBJ2-5; 9 bases are a match to TRBD2. V lost 4 bases, J lost 7 bases, and 8 bases stayed unmatched. In germline, CDR1 is SGHRS, CDR2 YFSETQ. CDR3 length equals 14 residues.

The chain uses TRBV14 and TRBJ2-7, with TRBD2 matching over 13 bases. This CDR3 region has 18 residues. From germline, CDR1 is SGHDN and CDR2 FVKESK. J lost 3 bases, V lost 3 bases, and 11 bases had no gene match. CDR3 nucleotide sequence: TGTGCCAGCAGCCAGACACTAGCGGGAGGGCCTTACAACTACGAGCAGTACTTC. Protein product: CASSQTLAGGPYNYEQYF.

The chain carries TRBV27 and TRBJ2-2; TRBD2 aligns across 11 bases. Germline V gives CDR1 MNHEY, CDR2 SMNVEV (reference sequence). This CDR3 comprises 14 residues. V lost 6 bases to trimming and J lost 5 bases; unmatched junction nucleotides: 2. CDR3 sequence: CASRTSGVTGELFF. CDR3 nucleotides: TGTGCCAGCAGGACTAGCGGGGTAACCGGGGAGCTGTTTTTT.

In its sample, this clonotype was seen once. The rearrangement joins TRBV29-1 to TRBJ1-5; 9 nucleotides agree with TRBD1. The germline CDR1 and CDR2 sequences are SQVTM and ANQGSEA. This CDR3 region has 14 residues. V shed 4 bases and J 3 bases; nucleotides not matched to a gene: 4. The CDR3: CSVGTGDVNQPQHF. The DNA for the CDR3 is TGCAGCGTTGGGACAGGGGATGTCAATCAGCCCCAGCATTTT.